Listed below are T cell receptor beta chains from one sample, sequenced in a study of shared clonotypes between healthy human individuals. Some clones are missing from TCRdb's copy, which holds only in-frame ones; the method was immunoSEQ multiplex PCR. This sample carries about 1 million clones, 75% of them seen once, and the ten largest clones take about 1.5%. Sequencing input: memory CD4+ T cells sorted from blood. These receptors all come from a man between 18 and 29 years old in good health. Each CDR3 is given with its conserved first and last residue.

15 | TRBV19 | CASSTRQGQAGELFF
17 | TRBV2 | CASGRTSGGSSYNEQFF
14 | TRBV7-2 | CASSWQPRTDTQYF
15 | TRBV6-5 | CASSILAGGSYEQYF
15 | TRBV5-1 | CASGRDQSSYNEQFF
13 | TRBV30 | CAWSYGSDYGYTF
12 | TRBV28 | CASSQPNYGYTF
14 | TRBV2 | CASSQQGEGYGYTF
13 | TRBV30 | CAWATGGGQPQHF
18 | TRBV5-1 | CASRSTGAGTSGYYEQYF
16 | TRBV6-1 | CASSDGPSYANYGYTF
14 | TRBV6-1 | CASSGLASGYEQYF
19 | TRBV19 | CASSFPHPRTSGITDTQYF
15 | TRBV5-1 | CASSLVGGVGDTQYF
17 | TRBV5-1 | CASSLRPSGIYTGELFF
13 | TRBV30 | CAWSVPGRYEQYF
15 | TRBV5-6 | CASSSGRRELEPQHF
12 | TRBV30 | CAWRTGRTEAFF
13 | TRBV27 | CASKDRGGNTIYF
15 | TRBV5-1 | CASSPGPDSNQPQHF
16 | TRBV2 | CASRLDGAGLQDGYTF
13 | TRBV6-1 | CASSADRNYGYTF
15 | TRBV15 | CATGVAGLGTDTQYF
16 | TRBV19 | CASTKRRSSTTDTQYF
15 | TRBV27 | CASSSAGAPSYEQYF
11 | TRBV2 | CASQVLAEAFF